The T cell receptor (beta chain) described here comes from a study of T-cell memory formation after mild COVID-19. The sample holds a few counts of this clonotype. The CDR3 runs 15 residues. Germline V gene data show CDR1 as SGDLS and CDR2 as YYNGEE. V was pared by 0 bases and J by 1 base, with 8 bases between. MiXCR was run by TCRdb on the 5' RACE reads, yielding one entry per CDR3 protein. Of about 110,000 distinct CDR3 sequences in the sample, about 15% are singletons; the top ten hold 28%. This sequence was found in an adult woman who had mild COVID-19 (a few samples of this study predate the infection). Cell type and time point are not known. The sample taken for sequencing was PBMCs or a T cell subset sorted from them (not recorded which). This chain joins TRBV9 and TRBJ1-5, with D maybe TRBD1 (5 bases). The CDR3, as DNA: TGTGCCAGCAGCGTAGGGGGGAGAAGCAATCAGCCCCAGCATTTT. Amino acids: CASSVGGRSNQPQHF.